The 9 T cell receptor beta chains below were found in one sample sequenced in a study of T-cell memory formation after mild COVID-19. MiXCR, applied by TCRdb to the 5' RACE reads, yields one record per CDR3 protein. The sample shows approximately 150,000 distinct CDR3 sequences, approximately 14% of them seen only once. Sequenced material: PBMCs or a T cell subset sorted from them (not recorded which). These receptor sequences come from an adult woman who had mild COVID-19 (a few samples of this study predate the infection). Cell type and time point are not known.

This chain joins TRBV27 and TRBJ2-3, with 9 bases matching TRBD1. CDR1 MNHEY and CDR2 SMNVEV come from the germline V gene (reference sequence). The V segment lost 6 bases and the J segment 4 bases; nucleotides outside the gene matches: 5. This CDR3 comprises 14 residues. The CDR3 here is CASSRDRGADTQYF. Here the CDR3 DNA reads TGTGCCAGCAGCCGAGACAGGGGGGCAGATACGCAGTATTTT.

The chain has TRBV6-2 or TRBV6-3 and TRBJ2-7; no clear D gene. The length of the CDR3 is 13 residues. The ends were cut back, 5 bases at V and 8 bases at J, with 16 bases in the middle. Germline CDR1 reads MNHEY; CDR2 reads SVGEGT. Written as DNA, the CDR3 is TGTGCCAGCAGTAAAACCCCTCGGGTGAAGCAGTACTTC. Translated: CASSKTPRVKQYF.

This clonotype was observed a few times. The chain's CDR3 is CASSSGQQSYEQYF. The CDR3 region has the DNA TGTGCCAGCAGCTCAGGACAGCAGTCCTACGAGCAGTACTTC. This chain connects TRBV7-2 to TRBJ2-7; D might be TRBD1 (6 bases). The V and J ends lost 4 bases and 1 base respectively, with 11 bases between them. This CDR3 has 14 amino acids. The germline V gene encodes CDR1 SGHTA and CDR2 FQGNSA.

The chain employs TRBV6-5 and TRBJ2-3, with D perhaps TRBD2 (7 bases). V lost 5 bases, J lost 1 base, and 13 bases lay in between. The CDR3 is 15 amino acids. Germline V gene sequence: CDR1 MNHEY, CDR2 SVGAGI. The CDR3 protein is CASSQPGGGTDTQYF. The CDR3 bases are TGTGCCAGCAGTCAACCGGGGGGCGGCACAGATACGCAGTATTTT.

This clonotype was counted between two and nine times. This sequence joins TRBV27 and TRBJ2-7; tentatively, D is TRBD2 (6 bases). Trimming shortened V by 1 base and J by 2 bases, and 12 bases separated the two germline ends. There are 15 residues in the CDR3. CDR1 and CDR2 (germline): MNHEY, SMNVEV (reference sequence). The chain's CDR3 is CASSLLGGFAYEQYF. CDR3 sequence (DNA): TGTGCCAGCAGTTTATTGGGGGGTTTCGCCTACGAGCAGTACTTC.

This clonotype has more than one count but fewer than ten. J is TRBJ2-7 and V is TRBV6-5; D may be TRBD1 (5 bases). The CDR3 runs to 13 residues. With 4 bases removed from V and 2 bases from J, the gap between germline ends came to 9 bases. Germline CDR1 MNHEY, CDR2 SVGAGI. DNA for the CDR3: TGTGCCAGCAGTTTAGACAGTACCTACGAGCAGTACTTC. This codes for CASSLDSTYEQYF.

The V call is TRBV2, the J call TRBJ2-1; 7 nucleotides line up with TRBD2. This CDR3 spans 14 amino acids. The V and J ends lost 11 bases and 2 bases, in that order; junction bases with no gene match: 9. Looked up from germline, CDR1 is SNHLY and CDR2 is FYNNEI. The CDR3 protein is CAYQRGDAYNEQFF. Here the CDR3 DNA reads TGTGCCTACCAACGGGGGGACGCCTACAATGAGCAGTTCTTC.

The V call is TRBV7-3, the J call TRBJ2-7; 7 nucleotides agree with TRBD2. J gave up 3 bases and V 5 bases, and 4 bases lay outside the gene matches. This CDR3 comprises 13 residues. CDR1 is SGHTA and CDR2 is FQGTGA in the germline V gene. Written as DNA, the CDR3 is TGTGCCAGCAGCCGTGCTAGCGGCTACGAGCAGTACTTC. Its translation: CASSRASGYEQYF.

V is TRBV5-1 and J is TRBJ2-1; D is unresolved. V lost 0 bases and J lost 6, with 7 bases in between. CDR1 SGHRS and CDR2 YFSETQ come from the germline V gene. The CDR3 totals 13 residues. As DNA, the CDR3 is TGCGCCAGCAGCTTGGATATCGGCAATGAGCAGTTCTTC. Translated, it gives CASSLDIGNEQFF. The whole variable domain, remainder taken from reference TRBV5-1 and TRBJ2-1, is KAGVTQTPRYLIKTRGQQVTLSCSPISGHRSVSWYQQTPGQGLQFLFEYFSETQRNKGNFPGRFSGRQFSNSRSEMNVSTLELGDSALYLCASSLDIGNEQFFGPGTRLTVL.